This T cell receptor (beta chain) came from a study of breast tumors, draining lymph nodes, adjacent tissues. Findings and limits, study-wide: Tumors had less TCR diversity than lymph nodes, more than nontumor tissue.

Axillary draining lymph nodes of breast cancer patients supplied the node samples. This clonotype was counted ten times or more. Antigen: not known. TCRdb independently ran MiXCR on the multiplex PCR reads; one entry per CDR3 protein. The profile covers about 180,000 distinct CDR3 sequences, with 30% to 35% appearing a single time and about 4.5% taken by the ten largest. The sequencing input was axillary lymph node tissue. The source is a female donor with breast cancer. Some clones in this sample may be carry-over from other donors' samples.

The CDR3 region is CASSPRRQDNSPLHF. CDR3 coding DNA: TGTGCCAGCAGCCCCCGCCGACAGGATAATTCACCCCTCCACTTT. The chain joins TRBV11-2 to TRBJ1-6; D is possibly TRBD1 (6 bases). CDR3 length: 15 amino acids. Looked up from germline, CDR1 is SGHAT and CDR2 is FQNNGV. The V and J ends lost 5 bases and 5 bases respectively, with 13 bases between them.